These T cell receptor beta chains were read from a single sample in a study of T-cell reconstitution after alpha-beta-depleted transplantation in children. MiXCR, run by TCRdb on the PCR reads, gives a single entry per CDR3 protein. The table includes 100,000 or so distinct CDR3 sequences, more than 10% detected once. Source: PBMCs from the stem cell graft donor, taken from the stem cell graft. The origin of the receptors is a human donor who donated a stem cell graft to a child with inherited bone marrow failure. Each CDR3 is given with its conserved first and last residue. A D gene is named only where the DNA matches it firmly. Where a row states a size, it is once, few, many or the class of an expanded clone; other rows omit it.

D	size	V	J	DNA	CDR3
-	many	TRBV4-3	TRBJ1-4	TGCGCCAGCAGCCAAGACTCGCGGCGGCGGAGCGAAAAACTGTTTTTT	CASSQDSRRRSEKLFF
-	many	TRBV29-1	TRBJ2-7	TGCAGCGTCAACGGACAGAGCTACGAGCAGTACTTC	CSVNGQSYEQYF
-	many	TRBV12-3/TRBV12-4	TRBJ2-7	TGTGCCAGCAGTTTAAGGCAGGGTGACTACGAGCAGTACTTC	CASSLRQGDYEQYF
-	many	TRBV5-1	TRBJ1-3	TGCGCCAGCAGCCCCGGGACTACAGGAAACACCATATATTTT	CASSPGTTGNTIYF
-	few	TRBV20-1	TRBJ1-1	TGCAGTGCACAGAGACAAATCCCCACTGAAGCTTTCTTT	CSAQRQIPTEAFF
-	many	TRBV24-1	TRBJ2-1	TGTGCCACCAGAGACGCGAATGATGAGCAGTTCTTC	CATRDANDEQFF
TRBD1	many	TRBV5-1	TRBJ1-2	TGCGCCAGCAGCCCCCTGCCGTGGGACAGGGCTGGCTACACCTTC	CASSPLPWDRAGYTF
-	-	TRBV7-2	TRBJ1-1	TGTGCCAGCAGCTCACCCGAGGCAGCCATGAACACTGAAGCTTTCTTT	CASSSPEAAMNTEAFF
-	many	TRBV6-5	TRBJ2-6	TGTGCCAGCAGTTACTCGGAGGGTCCTGGGGCCAACGTCCTGACTTTC	CASSYSEGPGANVLTF
-	-	TRBV7-2	TRBJ1-4	TGTGCCAGCAGCTTAGAGTGGTCCGGAGAAAAACTGTTTTTT	CASSLEWSGEKLFF